The 22 T cell receptor beta chains reported below all come from one sample, sequenced in a study of T cells in Graves' hyperthyroidism and ophthalmopathy. The TCR beta CDR3 regions underwent amplification using RNA transcripts as the source. The primer set for the first-round RT-PCR of the TCR CDR3 was HTBI. TCRdb re-analysed the multiplex PCR reads in MiXCR, keeping a single row per CDR3 protein. The sample consists of some 760,000 distinct CDR3 sequences, about 15% of them appearing once. The sample taken for sequencing was blood. These receptors originate from a woman under 30 with Graves' hyperthyroidism.

Ten or more counts support this clonotype. The chain is built from TRBV10-1 and TRBJ2-7; D possibly corresponds to TRBD2 (6 bases). The CDR3 has 14 residues. V was shortened by 5 bases and J by 4 bases, with 15 bases between the two germline ends. In germline, CDR1 is WNHNN, CDR2 SYGVQD (reference sequence). In DNA form, the CDR3 reads TGCGCCAGCAGTCCCTTTCTAGCGCCATACGAGCAGTACTTC. Translating it yields CASSPFLAPYEQYF.

This chain connects TRBV5-5 to TRBJ2-1; 12 bases are a match to TRBD2. J gave up 3 bases and V 4 bases, and 11 bases lay outside the gene matches. This CDR3 has 18 residues. Germline V gene sequence: CDR1 SGHKS, CDR2 YYEKEE (reference sequence). The CDR3 here is CASSLSRLAGEGYNEQFF. CDR3 coding DNA: TGTGCCAGCAGCCTTTCCCGACTAGCGGGAGAAGGCTACAATGAGCAGTTCTTC.

This clonotype has a count of ten or more. The chain carries TRBV7-2 and TRBJ2-2, with D unresolved. CDR1 is SGHTA, CDR2 FQGNSA, per germline. Trimming stripped 1 base from V and 2 bases from J, with 14 bases between. This CDR3 comprises 17 residues. CDR3 sequence reads: CASSLVGSLLNTGELFF. Here the CDR3 DNA reads TGTGCCAGCAGCTTAGTAGGCAGCTTGCTTAACACCGGGGAGCTGTTTTTT. The variable domain in full, completed from reference TRBV7-2 and TRBJ2-2, reads GAGVSQSPSNKVTEKGKDVELRCDPISGHTALYWYRQSLGQGLEFLIYFQGNSAPDKSGLPSDRFSAERTGGSVSTLTIQRTQQEDSAVYLCASSLVGSLLNTGELFFGEGSRLTVL.

This clonotype was picked up many times. The chain links TRBV28 to TRBJ2-7, with TRBD1 matching over 8 bases. CDR1 is MDHEN and CDR2 is SYDVKM in the germline V gene. J lost 4 bases, V lost 4 bases, and 9 bases had no gene match. The CDR3 runs to 15 residues. The chain's CDR3 is CASSSTDRGQYEQYF. The CDR3 coding sequence is TGTGCCAGCAGTTCCACCGACAGGGGTCAGTACGAGCAGTACTTC.

This clonotype was detected only a few times. The V and J genes are TRBV24-1 and TRBJ2-4; maybe TRBD2 (6 bases). CDR1 and CDR2 from the germline V gene are KGHDR and SFDVKD. The CDR3 has 15 residues. Deletions cut 3 bases from V and 8 bases from J, with 16 bases between. CDR3 nucleotide sequence: TGTGCCACCAGTGATGGAGGAGGGGCTCCGGACATTCAGTACTTC. Protein: CATSDGGGAPDIQYF.

The V gene is TRBV20-1, the J gene TRBJ2-1; 15 nucleotides align to TRBD2. This CDR3 has 17 amino acids. The germline gives CDR1 DFQATT, CDR2 SNEGSKA (reference sequence). The junction had 6 bases not matched to a gene; V was cut back by 0 bases and J by 6 bases. CDR3 nucleotides: TGCAGTGCTAGAGACCCGGGACTAGCGGGAGGTTTCAATGAGCAGTTCTTC. Translating it yields CSARDPGLAGGFNEQFF.

This clonotype was seen many times. This chain uses TRBV20-1 with TRBJ1-5; D gene uncertain. There are 15 residues in the CDR3. Germline CDR1 DFQATT, CDR2 SNEGSKA (reference sequence). V gave up 1 base and J gave up 0 bases, with 10 bases separating them. This CDR3 is CSARAELYSNQPQHF. DNA of the CDR3: TGCAGTGCTAGAGCCGAGTTATATAGCAATCAGCCCCAGCATTTT.

The chain has TRBV2 and TRBJ2-1; D gene unclear. The germline CDR1 and CDR2 sequences are SNHLY and FYNNEI. The V end lost 6 bases, the J end lost 0 bases, and 15 bases lay between the germline ends. This CDR3 comprises 16 residues. CDR3 residues: CASRLSGVPSYNEQFF. CDR3 coding DNA: TGTGCCAGCAGACTAAGTGGCGTCCCCTCCTACAATGAGCAGTTCTTC.

CDR3 protein: CASSLAQYGGSNQPQHF. The DNA for the CDR3 is TGTGCCAGCAGCTTAGCACAGTACGGAGGGAGCAATCAGCCCCAGCATTTT. V usage is TRBV7-8 and J usage is TRBJ1-5; no firm D call. There are 17 residues in the CDR3. Germline lookup yields CDR1 SGHVS and CDR2 FQNEAQ. Trimming left V 0 bases short and J 1 base short, with 13 bases between.

This clonotype was seen at least ten times. The chain couples TRBV7-9 to TRBJ2-5, with 8 bases fitting TRBD1. J was trimmed by 6 bases and V by 3 bases; bases with no gene match: 6. Germline V lookup: CDR1 SEHNR, CDR2 FQNEAQ (reference sequence). The CDR3 is 14 residues long. CDR3 sequence reads: CASSFGQGGKTQYF. The CDR3, as DNA: TGTGCCAGCAGCTTCGGACAGGGCGGGAAGACCCAGTACTTC.

This clonotype was counted many times. The chain couples TRBV3-1 to TRBJ2-7; perhaps TRBD1 as D (6 bases). CDR3 length equals 15 residues. Germline CDR1 is LGHDT and CDR2 is YNNKEL (reference sequence). Trimming stripped 3 bases from V and 0 bases from J, with 12 bases between. CDR3 loop: CASSHHGGSSYEQYF. Written as DNA, the CDR3 is TGTGCCAGCAGCCATCATGGGGGCTCCTCCTACGAGCAGTACTTC.

The CDR3 nucleotides read TGCGCCAGCAGCCAAATAATTAGGCCGCGTCGGGGGGGTGAAGCTTTCTTT. This gives the protein CASSQIIRPRRGGEAFF. J is TRBJ1-1 and V is TRBV4-1, with a weak D call TRBD1 (5 bases). The CDR3 spans 17 residues. CDR1 and CDR2 from the germline V gene are MGHRA and YSYEKL. Between the trimmed V and J ends, which lost 2 bases and 7 bases, there was a span of 23 bases.

The chain couples TRBV12-3 or TRBV12-4 to TRBJ1-1; 8 nucleotides align to TRBD1. CDR3 length equals 14 residues. V lost 3 bases to trimming and J lost 4 bases; unmatched junction nucleotides: 4. CDR3 residues: CASSLTGESTEAFF. CDR3 in DNA: TGTGCCAGCAGTTTGACAGGGGAGAGCACTGAAGCTTTCTTT.

This clonotype was observed many times. The V and J genes are TRBV30 and TRBJ2-7; 13 nucleotides match TRBD2. V lost 2 bases and J lost 5; bases outside the gene matches: 3. CDR3 length: 14 amino acids. Germline CDR1 GTSNPN, CDR2 SVGIG (reference sequence). CDR3 protein: CAWSIGLAGDEQYF. CDR3 DNA sequence: TGTGCCTGGAGTATTGGACTAGCGGGAGACGAGCAGTACTTC.

This clonotype occurred many times. The chain is built from TRBV11-2 and TRBJ2-7; 8 bases are shared with TRBD1. Losses at the gene ends were 5 bases for V and 5 bases for J; bases not matched to a gene: 5. This CDR3 region has 13 residues. Germline V gene data show CDR1 as SGHAT and CDR2 as FQNNGV. Here the CDR3 DNA reads TGTGCCAGCAGCGCGTACAGGGGGGACGAGCAGTACTTC. Protein product: CASSAYRGDEQYF.

This chain joins TRBV6-1 and TRBJ2-7; D may be TRBD2 (6 bases). The CDR3 extends over 14 amino acids. Germline loops: CDR1 MNHNS, CDR2 SASEGT. V was cut by 6 bases and J by 0 bases, with 12 bases left in between. The CDR3 spells CASREAGNSYEQYF. In DNA, the CDR3 is TGTGCCAGCAGAGAGGCGGGGAACTCCTACGAGCAGTACTTC.

This chain joins TRBV18 and TRBJ2-3, with TRBD1 identical over 7 bases. Trimming removed 5 bases from V and 2 bases from J; junction bases left unmatched: 7. This CDR3 contains 15 residues. The germline V gene has CDR1 KGHSH and CDR2 LQKENI. DNA of the CDR3: TGTGCCAGCTCAGCCCGGGACAGAGACACAGATACGCAGTATTTT. It yields the protein CASSARDRDTDTQYF.

This clonotype was seen more than once but under ten times. This chain joins TRBV20-1 and TRBJ2-1; 8 bases line up with TRBD2. From germline, CDR1 is DFQATT and CDR2 SNEGSKA (reference sequence). The CDR3 totals 22 residues. Trimming cost V 0 bases and J 2 bases; bases outside gene matches: 24. The CDR3 nucleotides are TGCAGTGCTAGAGATGACGTAGAGGGACGGTTGCGGGGACTAGGTCCCTACAATGAGCAGTTCTTC. Residues: CSARDDVEGRLRGLGPYNEQFF.

This clonotype was found many times. This chain uses TRBV11-2 with TRBJ2-5; TRBD2 matches at 9 bases. CDR3 length: 15 residues. The V and J ends lost 3 bases and 7 bases, in that order; junction bases with no gene match: 9. Per germline, CDR1 SGHAT and CDR2 FQNNGV. The CDR3: CASSFGPSGTVTQYF. For the CDR3, the DNA is TGTGCCAGCAGCTTCGGCCCTAGCGGGACGGTGACCCAGTACTTC. Full variable domain (missing parts from reference TRBV11-2 and TRBJ2-5): EAGVAQSPRYKIIEKRQSVAFWCNPISGHATLYWYQQILGQGPKLLIQFQNNGVVDDSQLPKDRFSAERLKGVDSTLKIQPAKLEDSAVYLCASSFGPSGTVTQYFGPGTRLLVL.

This clonotype has just a few counts. The chain links TRBV4-1 to TRBJ1-1; a weak D match, TRBD1 (5 bases). CDR1 is MGHRA, CDR2 YSYEKL, per germline. The CDR3 runs 14 residues. The V and J ends lost 3 bases and 4 bases respectively, with 12 bases between them. The CDR3 here is CASSQAQEPTEAFF. The CDR3 bases are TGCGCCAGCAGCCAGGCACAGGAGCCCACTGAAGCTTTCTTT.

The chain couples TRBV28 to TRBJ2-7; a possible D gene is TRBD1 (6 bases). The V end was cut by 2 bases, the J end by 5 bases, with 16 bases between. The length of the CDR3 is 15 residues. From germline, CDR1 is MDHEN and CDR2 SYDVKM. CDR3 DNA sequence: TGTGCCAGCAGTTTAAGCGCGACAGGCGCTAACGAGCAGTACTTC. Translated, it gives CASSLSATGANEQYF.

Regarding this clonotype: It may be a read error: a sequence one base away is much more abundant. This chain joins TRBV7-2 and TRBJ2-7, with 9 bases lining up with TRBD2. The CDR3 sequence is 15 residues long. Germline V gene data show CDR1 as SGHTA and CDR2 as FQGNSA. The trim removed 3 bases at V and 1 base at J, leaving 4 bases unmatched. The CDR3: CASSLGSGRSYEQYF. CDR3 DNA: TGTGCCAGCAGCTTGGGTAGCGGGAGATCCTACGAGCAGTACTTC.